The 28 T cell receptor beta chains below all came from one sample that was sequenced in a study of response to subunit inactivated influenza vaccine. TCRdb passed the RT-PCR reads through MiXCR, listing each CDR3 protein once. Of a few hundred thousand distinct CDR3 sequences in the sample, around 15% were seen once. The sample consisted of PBMCs from blood, taken 11 to 12 days after vaccination. The receptors come from a man aged 50 to 60 who received an inactivated influenza vaccine.

The CDR3 DNA reads TGTGCCAGCAGCTTATCGCCCTTACAAGACGCCAATCAGCCCCAGCATTTT. Protein product: CASSLSPLQDANQPQHF. V gene TRBV7-6 combines with J gene TRBJ1-5; D ambiguous. This CDR3 has 17 residues. From germline, CDR1 is SGHVS and CDR2 FNYEAQ. V gave up 2 bases and J gave up 3 bases, with 17 bases separating them.

This clonotype has at least ten counts. This chain connects TRBV29-1 to TRBJ1-1; 8 positions agree with TRBD1. The CDR3 extends over 12 amino acids. Germline-derived CDR1 and CDR2 are SQVTM and ANQGSEA. The trim removed 8 bases at V and 1 base at J, leaving 3 bases unmatched. The CDR3 is CSTGTGNTEAFF. As DNA, the CDR3 is TGCAGCACAGGGACAGGGAACACTGAAGCTTTCTTT.

This clonotype has at least ten counts. This chain connects TRBV28 to TRBJ2-5, with D perhaps TRBD2 (5 bases). Trimming stripped 1 base from V and 3 bases from J, with 15 bases between. CDR3 length equals 16 residues. Per germline, CDR1 MDHEN and CDR2 SYDVKM. CDR3 in DNA: TGTGCCAGCAGTTTATTGGGCGGCGCGGAGGAAGAGACCCAGTACTTC. Amino acids: CASSLLGGAEEETQYF.

In its sample, this clonotype was seen a few times. CDR3 protein: CSASRTSGRAIHNEQFF. The CDR3 DNA reads as TGCAGTGCTTCCAGGACTAGCGGGAGGGCCATCCACAATGAGCAGTTCTTC. The J gene is TRBJ2-1, the V gene TRBV20-1; TRBD2 matches 15 bases. The length of the CDR3 is 17 residues. Germline trimming cut 5 bases from V and 5 bases from J; bases unmatched to any gene: 10. Germline V CDR1 and CDR2: DFQATT, SNEGSKA (reference sequence).

This clonotype was observed a few times. The gene calls are TRBV20-1 and TRBJ2-1; TRBD2 aligns across 10 bases. The CDR3 runs 16 residues. V lost 0 bases and J lost 6; bases outside the gene matches: 8. Per the germline V gene, CDR1 is DFQATT and CDR2 is SNEGSKA (reference sequence). The CDR3 loop is CSARDLLAGQTNEQFF. The CDR3 nucleotides are TGCAGTGCTAGAGATTTACTAGCGGGACAAACCAATGAGCAGTTCTTC.

This clonotype has a count of ten or more. This sequence joins TRBV28 and TRBJ1-5, with D perhaps matching TRBD1 (5 bases). The germline CDR1 and CDR2 sequences are MDHEN and SYDVKM. V lost 5 bases, J lost 5 bases, and 28 bases lay in between. The CDR3 is 19 amino acids. CDR3 residues: CASSPSVGLGTIWDQPQHF. The CDR3 DNA reads TGTGCCAGCAGTCCCTCGGTGGGACTCGGGACGATTTGGGATCAGCCCCAGCATTTT. Drawing the rest from reference TRBV28 and TRBJ1-5, the complete variable domain is DVKVTQSSRYLVKRTGEKVFLECVQDMDHENMFWYRQDPGLGLRLIYFSYDVKMKEKGDIPEGYSVSREKKERFSLILESASTNQTSMYLCASSPSVGLGTIWDQPQHFGDGTRLSIL.

The V gene is TRBV5-5, the J gene TRBJ1-4; a weak D match, TRBD1 (5 bases). Germline CDR1 and CDR2: SGHKS and YYEKEE (reference sequence). This CDR3 spans 15 amino acids. V was cut by 7 bases and J by 7 bases, with 20 bases left in between. CDR3 loop: CASGDWRGVGEKLFF. Here the CDR3 DNA reads TGTGCCAGCGGGGACTGGCGGGGAGTTGGTGAAAAACTGTTTTTT.

At least ten counts were recorded for this clonotype. The chain recombines TRBV24-1 with TRBJ2-5, with a weak D call TRBD1 (5 bases). Trimming took off 1 base at V and 5 bases at J, with 13 bases between the two ends. There are 15 residues in the CDR3. The germline V gene has CDR1 KGHDR and CDR2 SFDVKD. In nucleotides, the CDR3 is TGTGCCACCAGTGATTTTGGGCAGGGTCGGGAGACCCAGTACTTC. Translating it yields CATSDFGQGRETQYF.

A few counts support this clonotype. This sequence joins TRBV20-1 and TRBJ2-1; weak D call: TRBD2 (6 bases). The ends were cut back, 3 bases at V and 7 bases at J, with 19 bases in the middle. The CDR3 spans 15 residues. Germline V CDR1 and CDR2: DFQATT, SNEGSKA (reference sequence). This CDR3 is CSARAWGGARNEQFF. DNA of the CDR3: TGCAGTGCTAGGGCCTGGGGAGGAGCTCGAAATGAGCAGTTCTTC.

This clonotype was observed many times. The chain has TRBV2 and TRBJ1-5; 8 bases align to TRBD1. Germline assignment: CDR1 SNHLY and CDR2 FYNNEI. This CDR3 has 16 amino acids. V shed 6 bases, J shed 3 bases, and the junction held 10 bases outside the gene matches. Written as DNA, the CDR3 is TGTGCCAGCAGGGTGGCACCGGGACAGGTCAATCAGCCCCAGCATTTT. As protein: CASRVAPGQVNQPQHF.

This clonotype was detected ten times or more. This rearrangement joins TRBV15 to TRBJ2-2; TRBD2 is a possible D gene (6 bases). Trimming cost V 0 bases and J 4 bases, with 15 bases left between them. The germline gives CDR1 LNHNV, CDR2 YYDKDF (reference sequence). The CDR3 extends over 17 amino acids. The chain's CDR3 is CATSRDLTGLITGELFF. The CDR3 DNA reads as TGTGCCACCAGCAGAGATCTTACGGGACTCATCACCGGGGAGCTGTTTTTT.

V and J are TRBV5-1 and TRBJ2-5; 10 positions match TRBD2. The length of the CDR3 is 15 residues. The junction had 7 bases not matched to a gene; V was cut back by 4 bases and J by 4 bases. Germline loops: CDR1 SGHRS, CDR2 YFSETQ. This chain's CDR3 is CASSRPGTSVETQYF. The CDR3 bases are TGCGCCAGCAGCCGTCCCGGGACTAGCGTAGAGACCCAGTACTTC.

This clonotype occurred a few times. The V call is TRBV11-2, the J call TRBJ2-3; D not resolved. Trimming removed 5 bases at V and 1 base at J, with 19 bases between. Germline V gene sequence: CDR1 SGHAT, CDR2 FQNNGV. The CDR3 has 17 residues. The CDR3 nucleotides read TGTGCCAGCAGCACAACCCTTGGGGAAACAGGCACAGATACGCAGTATTTT. Amino acids: CASSTTLGETGTDTQYF.

This clonotype was counted a few times. This rearrangement joins TRBV4-2 to TRBJ2-2; 8 nucleotides agree with TRBD1. This CDR3 comprises 16 residues. Germline V gene data show CDR1 as LGHNA and CDR2 as YNFKEQ. J gave up 5 bases and V 4 bases, and 9 bases lay outside the gene matches. CDR3 loop: CASSLEQGDKTGELFF. The CDR3 region has the DNA TGTGCCAGCAGCCTAGAACAGGGGGATAAGACCGGGGAGCTGTTTTTT.

This clonotype was counted between two and nine times. The J gene is TRBJ2-5, the V gene TRBV5-4; D might be TRBD1 or TRBD2, each matching 5 bases. The CDR3 sequence is 16 residues long. Germline CDR1 and CDR2: SGHNT and YYREEE (reference sequence). The V gene lost 0 bases and the J gene lost 6 bases, with 18 bases spanning the gap. The CDR3 DNA reads TGTGCCAGCAGCTTGGGATGGCCGGGACCCTTAAAGACCCAGTACTTC. It translates to CASSLGWPGPLKTQYF.

The chain carries TRBV12-3 or TRBV12-4 and TRBJ2-7; D may be TRBD1 (5 bases). Trimming pared 6 bases from V and 7 bases from J, leaving 16 bases between. The CDR3 contains 13 residues. Written as DNA, the CDR3 is TGTGCCAGCAGCCGAGACAGCGTGAGTGAGCAGTACTTC. The encoded protein is CASSRDSVSEQYF.

The rearrangement joins TRBV20-1 to TRBJ2-3; 7 bases agree with TRBD1. V trimming: 7 bases; J trimming: 3 bases; junction bases outside the gene matches: 4. The CDR3 spans 12 residues. In germline, CDR1 is DFQATT, CDR2 SNEGSKA (reference sequence). CDR3 in amino acids: CSGGGITDTQYF. The CDR3 nucleotides read TGCAGTGGAGGGGGCATAACAGATACGCAGTATTTT.

The chain employs TRBV19 and TRBJ1-5; possible D gene TRBD1, 6 bases. This CDR3 has 15 residues. Germline V gives CDR1 LNHDA, CDR2 SQIVND (reference sequence). V was trimmed by 10 bases and J by 0 bases, leaving 16 bases between them. CDR3 amino acids: CATEDSPISNQPQHF. For the CDR3, the DNA is TGTGCCACCGAGGACAGCCCCATTAGCAATCAGCCCCAGCATTTT.

This clonotype came up a few times. The chain uses TRBV20-1 and TRBJ2-3; TRBD1 might be the D (6 bases). V was trimmed by 3 bases and J by 5 bases, leaving 12 bases between them. Germline CDR1 is DFQATT and CDR2 is SNEGSKA (reference sequence). The CDR3 consists of 13 residues. Here the CDR3 reads CSARGAGQDTQYF. CDR3 DNA: TGCAGTGCTAGGGGGGCAGGGCAAGATACGCAGTATTTT.

The chain uses TRBV2 and TRBJ1-2; no clear D gene. The CDR3 sequence is 12 residues long. Trimming shortened V by 1 base and J by 8 bases, and 8 bases separated the two germline ends. CDR1 and CDR2 from the germline V gene are SNHLY and FYNNEI. The CDR3 DNA is TGTGCCAGCAGTGAAGGAGGGTTCGGCTACACCTTC. Translating it yields CASSEGGFGYTF.

This clonotype was counted ten times or more. The chain combines TRBV10-3 with TRBJ2-1, with D perhaps matching TRBD2 (5 bases). The CDR3 has 15 amino acids. Germline CDR1 is ENHRY and CDR2 is SYGVKD. Trimming left V 2 bases short and J 6 bases short, with 14 bases between. CDR3 loop: CAISENVGGRNEQFF. The CDR3 DNA reads TGTGCCATCAGTGAGAATGTCGGCGGGCGCAATGAGCAGTTCTTC.

This clonotype was detected a few times. The chain carries TRBV4-3 and TRBJ1-1; D not certain. Germline V gene data show CDR1 as LGHNA and CDR2 as YSLEER. Between the trimmed V and J ends, which lost 2 bases and 5 bases, there was a span of 15 bases. This CDR3 has 15 residues. In nucleotides, the CDR3 is TGCGCCAGCAGCCAAAGGACTAGCGGAGGTACTGAAGCTTTCTTT. Protein product: CASSQRTSGGTEAFF.

CDR3 DNA: TGCGCCAGCAGCCAAGATGGAGCCCATGGACCCAAAAACATTCAGTACTTC. Its protein is CASSQDGAHGPKNIQYF. The V call is TRBV4-3, the J call TRBJ2-4; D is unresolved. Germline CDR1 reads LGHNA; CDR2 reads YSLEER. V lost 0 bases and J lost 2, with 14 bases in between. This CDR3 has 17 amino acids.

This clonotype has a handful of counts. The rearrangement links TRBV6-2 or TRBV6-3 to TRBJ2-7; no reliable D call. Deletions cut 2 bases from V and 4 bases from J, with 9 bases between. The germline V gene has CDR1 MNHEY and CDR2 SVGEGT. This CDR3 is 13 amino acids long. The CDR3 DNA reads TGTGCCAGCAGTTACAGGGAAACTTACGAGCAGTACTTC. This encodes CASSYRETYEQYF.

This clonotype was observed a few times. J is TRBJ2-7 and V is TRBV12-3 or TRBV12-4, with TRBD1 matching 7 bases. J lost 2 bases, V lost 4 bases, and 5 bases had no gene match. This CDR3 spans 14 amino acids. As DNA, the CDR3 is TGTGCCAGCAGTTCCGGGACAGTTGCCTACGAGCAGTACTTC. Its protein is CASSSGTVAYEQYF.

This clonotype was picked up a small number of times. The chain is built from TRBV23-1 and TRBJ2-3, with 10 bases aligning to TRBD1. TRBV23-1 is sorted into the ORF group, with uncertain function. Trimming at V came to 0 bases and at J to 0 bases, leaving 12 bases not matched to a gene. This CDR3 spans 20 amino acids. The CDR3 DNA follows: TGCGCCAGCAGTCAATCGAGGTCAGGGACAGGGGCCCCTAGCACAGATACGCAGTATTTT. This sequence encodes CASSQSRSGTGAPSTDTQYF.

V and J are TRBV20-1 and TRBJ1-5, with a weak D call TRBD1 (6 bases). The CDR3 runs 12 residues. The germline V and J ends were trimmed by 6 bases and 6 bases, with 12 bases remaining between them. Per the germline V gene, CDR1 is DFQATT and CDR2 is SNEGSKA (reference sequence). CDR3 sequence: CSAQTGTQPQHF. In DNA form, the CDR3 reads TGCAGTGCGCAGACAGGTACTCAGCCCCAGCATTTT.

The gene calls are TRBV4-3 and TRBJ2-2, with a tentative D call TRBD1 (5 bases). This CDR3 is built from 13 residues. Trimming cost V 5 bases and J 7 bases, with 11 bases left between them. Germline-derived CDR1 and CDR2 are LGHNA and YSLEER. The CDR3 sequence is CASSRVQDGELFF. In nucleotides, the CDR3 is TGCGCCAGCAGCAGGGTACAGGACGGGGAGCTGTTTTTT.